Below, one TCR beta chain is given with its context. What it binds is not known. PCR primers comprised 60 Vbeta and 13 Jbeta primers. The protocol was immunoSEQ multiplex PCR, while the TCRdb copy is restricted to in-frame clones and leaves out a portion. Among roughly 120,000 clones, approximately 80% were seen once, and the ten largest hold roughly 3%. Among the donors, all were healthy bone marrow donors. This record belongs to a study of cytomegalovirus exposure and HLA in healthy donors. Overall study findings and caveats: The study labeled 164 TCR beta chains cytomegalovirus-associated. For most TCR beta V segments, an earlier analysis put the productive rate at about 87% or about 30% of the time.

Germline V gives CDR1 SGHNT, CDR2 YYREEE (reference sequence). The length of the CDR3 is 16 residues. V lost 0 bases and J lost 3; bases outside the gene matches: 7. Specimen: PBMCs. The chain combines TRBV5-4 with TRBJ2-3, with TRBD2 matching over 7 bases. The clonotype was recovered from a male donor in good health and CMV-seronegative. The CDR3: CASSLAGGSRTDTQYF. The DNA of the CDR3 is TGTGCCAGCAGCTTGGCGGGCGGGAGTCGGACAGATACGCAGTATTTT.